Given below is one T cell receptor (beta chain) in context. Its antigen is not identified. Clones were sequenced by immunoSEQ multiplex PCR, and TCRdb holds only the in-frame ones, with some missing. The sample holds 2 million to 3 million clones, under 95% seen once. The sample is drawn from a study of shared clonotypes between healthy human individuals. Across the whole study: A couple of women and three men aged 18 to 49 made up the donors. For every donor, three CD4 naive, three CD4 memory, two CD8 naive and one CD8 memory plates were used.

Study-level findings and limits: Relative to their counterparts shared across all four donors, non-shared clonotypes exhibited diminished generation probabilities.

The sample was naive CD4+ T cells from PBMCs. The sample's subset: CD45RA+ positively selected. The source is a man aged 18 to 29 in good health. Some clones in this sample may be carry-over from other donors' samples.

The CDR3 spells CASSVGNTAKTEAFF. The CDR3 DNA reads TGTGCCAGCAGCGTAGGGAACACGGCGAAAACTGAAGCTTTCTTT. The chain combines TRBV9 with TRBJ1-1; D call uncertain. CDR3 length: 15 amino acids. Germline V gene data show CDR1 as SGDLS and CDR2 as YYNGEE. Trimming took off 0 bases at V and 5 bases at J, with 14 bases between the two ends.